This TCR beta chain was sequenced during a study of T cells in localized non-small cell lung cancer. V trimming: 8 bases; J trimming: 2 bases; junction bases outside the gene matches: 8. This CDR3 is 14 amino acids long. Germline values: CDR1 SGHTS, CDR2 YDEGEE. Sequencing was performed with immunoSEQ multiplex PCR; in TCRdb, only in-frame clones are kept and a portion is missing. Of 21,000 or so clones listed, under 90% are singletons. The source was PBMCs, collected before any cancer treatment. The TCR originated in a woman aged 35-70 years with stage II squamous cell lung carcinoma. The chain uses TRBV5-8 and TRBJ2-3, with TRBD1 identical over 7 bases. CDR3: CARRGRQHTDTQYF. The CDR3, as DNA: TGTGCCAGGAGGGGGCGTCAACACACAGATACGCAGTATTTT. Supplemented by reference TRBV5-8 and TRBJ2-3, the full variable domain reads EAGVTQSPTHLIKTRGQQATLRCSPISGHTSVYWYQQALGLGLQFLLWYDEGEERNRGNFPPRFSGRQFPNYSSELNVNALELEDSALYLCARRGRQHTDTQYFGPGTRLTVL.